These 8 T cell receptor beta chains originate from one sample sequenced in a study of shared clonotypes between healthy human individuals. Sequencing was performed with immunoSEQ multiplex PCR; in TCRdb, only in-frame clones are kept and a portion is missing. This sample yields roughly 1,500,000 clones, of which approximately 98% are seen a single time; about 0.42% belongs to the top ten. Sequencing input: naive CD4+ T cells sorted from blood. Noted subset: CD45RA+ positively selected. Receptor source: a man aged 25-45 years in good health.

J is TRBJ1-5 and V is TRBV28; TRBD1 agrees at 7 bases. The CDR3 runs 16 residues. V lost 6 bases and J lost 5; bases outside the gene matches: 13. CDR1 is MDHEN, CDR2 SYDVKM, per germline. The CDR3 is CASSLYLGRGDQPQHF. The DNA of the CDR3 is TGTGCCAGCAGCCTATACCTCGGCAGGGGGGATCAGCCCCAGCATTTT.

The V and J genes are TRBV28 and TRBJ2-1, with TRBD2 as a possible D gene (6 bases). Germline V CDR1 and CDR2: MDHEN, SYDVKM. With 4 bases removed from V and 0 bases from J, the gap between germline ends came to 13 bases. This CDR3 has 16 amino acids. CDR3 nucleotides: TGTGCCAGCAGTTCCCCCCCAGCGGGCTCCTACAATGAGCAGTTCTTC. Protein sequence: CASSSPPAGSYNEQFF.

CDR3 region: CASSSSDTGELFF. Here the CDR3 DNA reads TGCGCCAGCAGCTCATCTGATACCGGGGAGCTGTTTTTT. This chain joins TRBV5-1 and TRBJ2-2; no definite D call. This CDR3 contains 13 residues. CDR1 SGHRS and CDR2 YFSETQ come from the germline V gene. V was pared by 3 bases and J by 5 bases, with 8 bases between.

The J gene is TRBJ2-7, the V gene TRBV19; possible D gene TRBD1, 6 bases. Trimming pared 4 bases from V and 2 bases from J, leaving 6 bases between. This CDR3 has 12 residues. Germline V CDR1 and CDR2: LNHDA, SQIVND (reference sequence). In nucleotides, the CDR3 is TGTGCCAGTAGTAAGGGGGCCTACGAGCAGTACTTC. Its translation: CASSKGAYEQYF.

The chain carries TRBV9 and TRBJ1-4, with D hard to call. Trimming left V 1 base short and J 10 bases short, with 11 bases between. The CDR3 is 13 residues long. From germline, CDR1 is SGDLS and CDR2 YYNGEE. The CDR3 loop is CASSVSDLGKLFF. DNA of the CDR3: TGTGCCAGCAGCGTATCGGACCTGGGAAAACTGTTTTTT.

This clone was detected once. Here the CDR3 DNA reads TGCGCCAGCAAACGACAAGAAGGGTTGATCGGGGAGCTGTTTTTT. Residues: CASKRQEGLIGELFF. The chain has TRBV5-1 and TRBJ2-2; D unresolved. The CDR3 is made up of 15 amino acids. The V gene lost 6 bases and the J gene lost 7 bases, with 19 bases spanning the gap. Germline values: CDR1 SGHRS, CDR2 YFSETQ. The full variable domain, completed using reference TRBV5-1 and TRBJ2-2, is KAGVTQTPRYLIKTRGQQVTLSCSPISGHRSVSWYQQTPGQGLQFLFEYFSETQRNKGNFPGRFSGRQFSNSRSEMNVSTLELGDSALYLCASKRQEGLIGELFFGEGSRLTVL.

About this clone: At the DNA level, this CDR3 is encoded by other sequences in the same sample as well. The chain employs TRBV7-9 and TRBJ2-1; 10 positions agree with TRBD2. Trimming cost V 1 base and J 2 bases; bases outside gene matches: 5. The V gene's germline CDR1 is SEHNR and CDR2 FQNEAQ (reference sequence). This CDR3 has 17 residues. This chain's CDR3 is CASSLGALAGAYNEQFF. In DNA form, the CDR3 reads TGTGCCAGCAGCTTAGGAGCTCTAGCGGGAGCCTACAATGAGCAGTTCTTC.

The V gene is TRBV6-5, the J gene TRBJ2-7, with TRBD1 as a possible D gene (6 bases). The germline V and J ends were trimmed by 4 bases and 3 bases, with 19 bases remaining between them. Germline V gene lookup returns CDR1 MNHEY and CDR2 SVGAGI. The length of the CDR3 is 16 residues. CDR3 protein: CASSSPRTGMVYEQYF. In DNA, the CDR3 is TGTGCCAGCAGTTCCCCGAGAACAGGGATGGTCTACGAGCAGTACTTC.